The present TCR beta chain was sequenced within a study of regulatory T cells in long-lasting Graves disease. Across the study: For a period under 3 months, newly diagnosed Graves' patients had taken antithyroid drugs.

Described time point: newly diagnosed GD, antithyroid drugs for less than 3 months. After RNA was extracted from PBMCs, the TCR library was made from it. J gave up 0 bases and V 6 bases, and 14 bases lay outside the gene matches. CDR1 and CDR2 from the germline V gene are DFQATT and SNEGSKA (reference sequence). The CDR3 loop spans 18 amino acids. Both iRepertoire HTBI primers and Arm-PCR of CDR3 regions were used to build the TCR beta libraries. TCRdb reprocessed the multiplex PCR reads with MiXCR, giving one entry per CDR3 protein. The sample lists 550,000 to 700,000 distinct CDR3 sequences, about 16% occurring once. As concerns this clonotype: Its antigen is not known.

Study-level points and caveats: Among samples with persistent disease, TRBV28, TRBJ1-2 and TRBJ2-5 were favored.

This same sample was also part of a study on T cells in Graves' hyperthyroidism and ophthalmopathy. This second study notes: First-round RT-PCR targeting the TCR CDR3 was performed with the HTBI primer set.

V is TRBV20-1 and J is TRBJ2-1; 10 bases line up with TRBD2. Here the sequenced sample was peripheral blood mononuclear cells (PBMCs), taken at new diagnosis, from a patient treated with antithyroid drugs. This sequence originates from a man between 18 and 29 years old with Graves disease. The CDR3 DNA is TGCAGTGCCACCAAAAGACTAGCGGGCGCGAGCTCCTACAATGAGCAGTTCTTC. This gives the protein CSATKRLAGASSYNEQFF.